Listed below are T cell receptor beta chains from one sample, sequenced in a study of T cells of healthy individuals. MiXCR, applied by TCRdb to the 5' RACE reads, yields one record per CDR3 protein. The sample lists 100,000 or so distinct CDR3 sequences, 15% to 20% occurring once. These receptors were collected from a human donor in good health. Each CDR3 is given with its conserved first and last residue. Each record gives: V gene, J gene, D gene, CDR3 length, clone size, CDR3 protein, CDR3 DNA. The D gene is left open where the match is weak. Part of the rows lack a size; the others show once, few, many or a class for expanded clones.

v_call: TRBV28
j_call: TRBJ1-2
d_call: TRBD1
cdr3_length: 14
clone_size: few
cdr3_aa: CASTLRGRNYGYTF
cdr3_nt: TGTGCCAGCACTCTCAGGGGGCGCAACTATGGCTACACCTTC

v_call: TRBV7-3
j_call: TRBJ2-1
d_call: TRBD2
cdr3_length: 19
clone_size: few
cdr3_aa: CASSLTPRLAGGRYNEQFF
cdr3_nt: TGTGCCAGCAGCTTAACGCCCAGACTAGCGGGGGGGCGTTACAATGAGCAGTTCTTC

v_call: TRBV7-7
j_call: TRBJ1-5
d_call: -
cdr3_length: 13
clone_size: few
cdr3_aa: CASMTAPLKPQHF
cdr3_nt: TGTGCCAGCATGACCGCCCCTCTGAAGCCCCAGCATTTT

v_call: TRBV20-1
j_call: TRBJ2-1
d_call: -
cdr3_length: 15
clone_size: -
cdr3_aa: CSARYRGELYNEQFF
cdr3_nt: TGCAGTGCTAGATATCGGGGAGAACTTTACAATGAGCAGTTCTTC

v_call: TRBV20-1
j_call: TRBJ1-2
d_call: -
cdr3_length: 13
clone_size: -
cdr3_aa: CSALKGETYGYTF
cdr3_nt: TGCAGTGCCTTAAAAGGGGAGACCTATGGCTACACCTTC

v_call: TRBV28
j_call: TRBJ1-1
d_call: TRBD1
cdr3_length: 14
clone_size: few
cdr3_aa: CASGGQGATTEAFF
cdr3_nt: TGTGCCAGCGGGGGACAGGGCGCTACCACTGAAGCTTTCTTT

v_call: TRBV28
j_call: TRBJ2-7
d_call: -
cdr3_length: 16
clone_size: -
cdr3_aa: CASSPTPRQTHYEQYF
cdr3_nt: TGTGCCAGCAGTCCAACCCCCCGACAGACTCACTACGAGCAGTACTTC

v_call: TRBV6-2/TRBV6-3
j_call: TRBJ1-1
d_call: -
cdr3_length: 14
clone_size: -
cdr3_aa: CASSYGTRNTEAFF
cdr3_nt: TGTGCCAGCAGTTATGGTACCAGAAACACTGAAGCTTTCTTT

v_call: TRBV24-1
j_call: TRBJ2-1
d_call: TRBD1
cdr3_length: 15
clone_size: many
cdr3_aa: CATSAPGGSYNEQFF
cdr3_nt: TGTGCCACCAGTGCCCCAGGGGGCAGCTACAATGAGCAGTTCTTC

v_call: TRBV5-6
j_call: TRBJ1-5
d_call: -
cdr3_length: 14
clone_size: -
cdr3_aa: CASNRRAGPQPQHF
cdr3_nt: TGTGCCAGCAACCGACGGGCAGGGCCTCAGCCCCAGCATTTT

v_call: TRBV19
j_call: TRBJ2-1
d_call: -
cdr3_length: 14
clone_size: many
cdr3_aa: CASTLAGTVNEQFF
cdr3_nt: TGTGCCAGTACCTTAGCGGGGACAGTCAATGAGCAGTTCTTC

v_call: TRBV11-3
j_call: TRBJ2-3
d_call: TRBD2
cdr3_length: 16
clone_size: -
cdr3_aa: CASSAGTSGRSDTQYF
cdr3_nt: TGTGCCAGCAGCGCCGGGACTAGCGGGAGGTCAGATACGCAGTATTTT

v_call: TRBV6-6
j_call: TRBJ2-5
d_call: -
cdr3_length: 14
clone_size: -
cdr3_aa: CASKKTSPRETQYF
cdr3_nt: TGTGCCAGCAAAAAGACCAGTCCTAGGGAGACCCAGTACTTC

v_call: TRBV27
j_call: TRBJ1-2
d_call: -
cdr3_length: 15
clone_size: many
cdr3_aa: CASSSSGSTNYGYTF
cdr3_nt: TGTGCCAGCAGTTCTTCCGGATCAACTAACTATGGCTACACCTTC

v_call: TRBV20-1
j_call: TRBJ1-4
d_call: TRBD1
cdr3_length: 15
clone_size: many
cdr3_aa: CSAVNPQGAGEKLFF
cdr3_nt: TGCAGTGCAGTAAACCCTCAGGGGGCCGGTGAAAAACTGTTTTTT

v_call: TRBV21-1
j_call: TRBJ1-1
d_call: -
cdr3_length: 18
clone_size: few
cdr3_aa: CADRPREGPRTGYTEAFF
cdr3_nt: TGTGCCGACAGACCGCGTGAGGGACCCCGGACGGGATACACTGAAGCTTTCTTT

v_call: TRBV6-1
j_call: TRBJ2-5
d_call: -
cdr3_length: 13
clone_size: few
cdr3_aa: CASSGRGEETQYF
cdr3_nt: TGTGCCAGCAGTGGGCGCGGGGAAGAGACCCAGTACTTC

v_call: TRBV6-5
j_call: TRBJ2-6
d_call: -
cdr3_length: 15
clone_size: -
cdr3_aa: CASSSGSSGANVLTF
cdr3_nt: TGTGCCAGCAGTTCGGGCAGCTCTGGGGCCAACGTCCTGACTTTC

v_call: TRBV20-1
j_call: TRBJ2-5
d_call: -
cdr3_length: 14
clone_size: many
cdr3_aa: CSASLNRDQETQYF
cdr3_nt: TGCAGTGCTAGTCTAAACAGGGATCAAGAGACCCAGTACTTC

v_call: TRBV20-1
j_call: TRBJ1-1
d_call: -
cdr3_length: 12
clone_size: few
cdr3_aa: CSWRMGDTEAFF
cdr3_nt: TGCAGCTGGAGAATGGGTGACACTGAAGCTTTCTTT

v_call: TRBV29-1
j_call: TRBJ1-4
d_call: TRBD1
cdr3_length: 13
clone_size: -
cdr3_aa: CSVGQGAHEKLFF
cdr3_nt: TGCAGCGTTGGACAGGGGGCGCATGAAAAACTGTTTTTT

v_call: TRBV20-1
j_call: TRBJ1-1
d_call: -
cdr3_length: 13
clone_size: -
cdr3_aa: CSALTRGGTEAFF
cdr3_nt: TGCAGTGCTTTGACGAGGGGGGGCACTGAAGCTTTCTTT

v_call: TRBV18
j_call: TRBJ2-3
d_call: TRBD2
cdr3_length: 16
clone_size: many
cdr3_aa: CASSPPQRGGTDTQYF
cdr3_nt: TGTGCCAGCTCACCACCCCAGCGGGGGGGCACAGATACGCAGTATTTT

v_call: TRBV7-2
j_call: TRBJ2-1
d_call: -
cdr3_length: 15
clone_size: -
cdr3_aa: CASSIKAAGVLGALF
cdr3_nt: TGTGCCAGCAGCATAAAGGCGGCGGGAGTCCTGGGGGCGCTCTTC

v_call: TRBV19
j_call: TRBJ1-2
d_call: -
cdr3_length: 14
clone_size: many
cdr3_aa: CASTGQFSNYGYTF
cdr3_nt: TGTGCCAGTACCGGACAGTTTTCTAACTATGGCTACACCTTC